Below are 27 T cell receptor beta chains sequenced from a single sample in a study of control samples from healthy donors and cancer patients. Profiled with immunoSEQ multiplex PCR; TCRdb holds only in-frame clones, not every one. Of 150,000 to 200,000 clones listed, 85% to 95% are singletons. Material for sequencing was blood. Every receptor here comes from a woman aged 18 to 35 in good health.

The chain carries TRBV5-8 and TRBJ2-5; the D gene is possibly TRBD1 (6 bases). The CDR3 has 14 amino acids. Trimming removed 4 bases at V and 5 bases at J, with 15 bases between. The germline V gene encodes CDR1 SGHTS and CDR2 YDEGEE. DNA of the CDR3: TGTGCCAGCAGCCCACGGACGAGGGGGGAGACCCAGTACTTC. This translates into CASSPRTRGETQYF.

The chain has TRBV20-1 and TRBJ2-1; D is unresolved. The CDR3 loop spans 11 amino acids. The germline gives CDR1 DFQATT, CDR2 SNEGSKA (reference sequence). The CDR3: CRAERNNEQFF. CDR3 bases: TGCAGGGCGGAGAGGAACAATGAGCAGTTCTTC.

The chain carries TRBV7-8 and TRBJ2-5; 8 bases are shared with TRBD1. Germline V gives CDR1 SGHVS, CDR2 FQNEAQ. V lost 5 bases to trimming and J lost 5 bases; unmatched junction nucleotides: 10. The CDR3 extends over 15 amino acids. The CDR3 nucleotides read TGTGCCAGCAGCCCGGACAGGGTGAGAGGGGAGACCCAGTACTTC. Its protein is CASSPDRVRGETQYF. Supplemented by reference TRBV7-8 and TRBJ2-5, the full variable domain reads GAGVSQSPRYKVAKRGQDVALRCDPISGHVSLFWYQQALGQGPEFLTYFQNEAQLDKSGLPSDRFFAERPEGSVSTLKIQRTQQEDSAVYLCASSPDRVRGETQYFGPGTRLLVL.

The V gene is TRBV27, the J gene TRBJ2-3; maybe TRBD1 (5 bases). The V end lost 2 bases, the J end lost 2 bases, and 17 bases lay between the germline ends. The CDR3 runs to 17 residues. In germline, CDR1 is MNHEY, CDR2 SMNVEV (reference sequence). As DNA, the CDR3 is TGTGCCAGCAGTTTAATAGGGGTCAGAGACTCCACAGATACGCAGTATTTT. It codes for CASSLIGVRDSTDTQYF.

The chain is built from TRBV3-1 (or the pseudogene TRBV3-2) and TRBJ1-6; TRBD1 aligns across 10 bases. CDR1 and CDR2 from the germline V gene are LGHDT and YNNKEL (reference sequence). V shed 4 bases and J 6 bases; nucleotides not matched to a gene: 6. This CDR3 is built from 16 residues. DNA of the CDR3: TGTGCCAGCAGCCGACAGGGGGCCCTTCTTAATTCACCCCTCCACTTT. Encoded protein: CASSRQGALLNSPLHF.

This clone was picked up one time. The CDR3 is CASSEAPSGNYNEQFF. Written as DNA, the CDR3 is TGTGCCAGCAGTGAAGCTCCTAGCGGGAACTACAATGAGCAGTTCTTC. This rearrangement joins TRBV6-1 to TRBJ2-1; 9 bases are a match to TRBD2. After removal of 0 bases from V and 3 bases from J, the junction contained 3 bases not matched to a gene. CDR3 size: 16 residues. Germline V gene lookup returns CDR1 MNHNS and CDR2 SASEGT.

CDR3 protein: CASSLNRRTDTQYF. The CDR3 DNA is TGTGCCAGCAGTTTAAACAGGCGCACAGATACGCAGTATTTT. The chain carries TRBV27 and TRBJ2-3, with D possibly being TRBD1 (5 bases). The CDR3 length is 14 residues. CDR1 is MNHEY and CDR2 is SMNVEV in the germline V gene (reference sequence). The ends were cut back, 2 bases at V and 1 base at J, with 7 bases in the middle.

The chain carries TRBV18 and TRBJ1-2; tentative D call: TRBD1 (5 bases). With 3 bases removed from V and 5 bases from J, the gap between germline ends came to 13 bases. The CDR3 loop spans 14 amino acids. Germline V gene data show CDR1 as KGHSH and CDR2 as LQKENI. The CDR3 nucleotides read TGTGCCAGCTCACCGGACAAGGTGGGGTATGGCTACACCTTC. This encodes CASSPDKVGYGYTF.

The chain links TRBV12-3 or TRBV12-4 to TRBJ1-5; the D is unclear. The CDR3 covers 12 residues. V was cut by 6 bases and J by 9 bases, with 12 bases left in between. The CDR3 region is CASSNLWGPQHF. The CDR3 DNA reads TGTGCCAGCAGCAACCTGTGGGGGCCCCAGCATTTT.

The rearrangement uses TRBV7-9 and TRBJ2-1; no definite D call. The germline V gene encodes CDR1 SEHNR and CDR2 FQNEAQ (reference sequence). This CDR3 is 15 amino acids long. V lost 1 base, J lost 3 bases, and 10 bases lay in between. CDR3 in amino acids: CASSLVAHYYNEQFF. CDR3 DNA: TGTGCCAGCAGCTTAGTCGCCCACTACTACAATGAGCAGTTCTTC.

The gene calls are TRBV7-9 and TRBJ1-4; the D gene is possibly TRBD1 (5 bases). CDR1 SEHNR and CDR2 FQNEAQ come from the germline V gene (reference sequence). CDR3 length equals 15 residues. Deletions cut 1 base from V and 7 bases from J, with 13 bases between. The CDR3 region is CASSLVEGHVEKLFF. The CDR3 DNA sequence: TGTGCCAGCAGCTTAGTGGAGGGGCATGTTGAAAAACTGTTTTTT.

The chain has TRBV25-1 and TRBJ1-5; D unresolved. The CDR3 contains 17 residues. V dropped 4 bases and J dropped 7 bases, with 23 bases sitting between them. Germline assignment: CDR1 MGHDK and CDR2 SYGVNS. CDR3 DNA: TGTGCCAGCAGTGTTCCCTCGGTCTATCCGGGCCAACAGCCCCAGCATTTT. Translating gives CASSVPSVYPGQQPQHF.

V and J are TRBV10-1 and TRBJ2-2; TRBD1 agrees at 8 bases. Germline V gene sequence: CDR1 WNHNN, CDR2 SYGVQD (reference sequence). CDR3 length: 15 residues. Trimming cost V 6 bases and J 1 base; bases outside gene matches: 4. In DNA form, the CDR3 reads TGCGCCAGCAGCCGCGGGACAGGGAACACCGGGGAGCTGTTTTTT. Its translation: CASSRGTGNTGELFF.

This chain connects TRBV6-5 to TRBJ1-2; D is possibly TRBD1 (5 bases). V shed 0 bases and J shed 6 bases, with 17 bases lying between them. CDR3 length: 16 amino acids. Germline CDR1 reads MNHEY; CDR2 reads SVGAGI. The CDR3 sequence is CASSYSKFGRDDGYTF. The CDR3 nucleotides read TGTGCCAGCAGTTACTCCAAATTCGGTAGGGACGATGGCTACACCTTC.

The chain links TRBV11-2 to TRBJ1-6; 8 bases match TRBD1. J was trimmed by 9 bases and V by 5 bases; bases with no gene match: 6. CDR1 SGHAT and CDR2 FQNNGV come from the germline V gene. The length of the CDR3 is 14 residues. The CDR3 DNA sequence: TGTGCCAGCAGCGTAACAGGGGGGAGTTCACCCCTCCACTTT. This translates into CASSVTGGSSPLHF.

V gene TRBV4-1 combines with J gene TRBJ1-4, with a possible D match to TRBD1 (5 bases). The V end lost 7 bases, the J end lost 7 bases, and 19 bases lay between the germline ends. Germline values: CDR1 MGHRA, CDR2 YSYEKL. The CDR3 covers 15 residues. Written as DNA, the CDR3 is TGCGCCAGCACCCGTTTCGGGGGACTGCTTGAAAAACTGTTTTTT. As protein: CASTRFGGLLEKLFF.

The genes are TRBV11-2 and TRBJ2-3; 7 bases are a match to TRBD1. Germline CDR1 SGHAT, CDR2 FQNNGV. CDR3 length: 15 amino acids. Unmatched junction bases numbered 9, after V lost 3 bases and J lost 6 bases. CDR3 protein: CASSFRLDREDTQYF. The CDR3 bases are TGTGCCAGCAGCTTTCGGCTAGACAGGGAGGATACGCAGTATTTT.

The chain has TRBV5-4 and TRBJ2-3; D is undetermined. This CDR3 spans 13 amino acids. From germline, CDR1 is SGHNT and CDR2 YYREEE (reference sequence). Trimming shortened V by 5 bases and J by 2 bases, and 9 bases separated the two germline ends. CDR3 nucleotide sequence: TGTGCCAGCAGACAGATTTCCACAGATACGCAGTATTTT. Its translation: CASRQISTDTQYF.

The V and J genes are TRBV28 and TRBJ1-1, with TRBD1 matching over 8 bases. The CDR3 spans 15 residues. J gave up 7 bases and V 4 bases, and 11 bases lay outside the gene matches. Germline lookup yields CDR1 MDHEN and CDR2 SYDVKM. This CDR3 reads CASSSYTTGEIEAFF. In DNA form, the CDR3 reads TGTGCCAGCAGTTCCTATACGACAGGGGAAATTGAAGCTTTCTTT.

V is TRBV10-1 and J is TRBJ2-1; D is undetermined. There are 15 residues in the CDR3. Germline loops: CDR1 WNHNN, CDR2 SYGVQD (reference sequence). V dropped 4 bases and J dropped 1 base, with 11 bases sitting between them. The CDR3 sequence is CASSGGFGSYNEQFF. CDR3 DNA: TGCGCCAGCAGTGGGGGATTCGGTTCCTACAATGAGCAGTTCTTC.

V gene TRBV11-2 combines with J gene TRBJ2-2, with D possibly TRBD2 on 5 matching bases. The germline CDR1 and CDR2 sequences are SGHAT and FQNNGV. CDR3 size: 15 residues. Trimming took 6 bases from V and 1 from J, leaving 12 bases between them. CDR3 loop: CASSQRELNTGELFF. CDR3 DNA sequence: TGTGCCAGCAGTCAACGGGAACTGAACACCGGGGAGCTGTTTTTT. The full variable domain, its missing parts supplied by reference TRBV11-2 and TRBJ2-2, is EAGVAQSPRYKIIEKRQSVAFWCNPISGHATLYWYQQILGQGPKLLIQFQNNGVVDDSQLPKDRFSAERLKGVDSTLKIQPAKLEDSAVYLCASSQRELNTGELFFGEGSRLTVL.

The chain carries TRBV10-1 and TRBJ2-7, with D uncertain. Trimming took 0 bases from V and 3 from J, leaving 6 bases between them. In germline, CDR1 is WNHNN, CDR2 SYGVQD (reference sequence). The CDR3 totals 13 residues. Here the CDR3 DNA reads TGCGCCAGCAGTGAGTCTACCGACTACGAGCAGTACTTC. Its protein is CASSESTDYEQYF.

This clone was recorded only once. This rearrangement joins TRBV28 to TRBJ2-7; D is tentatively TRBD1 or TRBD2 (5 bases each). Per the germline V gene, CDR1 is MDHEN and CDR2 is SYDVKM. The V end was cut by 6 bases, the J end by 5 bases, with 17 bases between. The CDR3 is 14 residues long. Written as DNA, the CDR3 is TGTGCCAGCAGCCCGGGACCCCACGGGAACGAGCAGTACTTC. Translating it yields CASSPGPHGNEQYF.

The chain is built from TRBV12-3 or TRBV12-4 and TRBJ2-1; no clear D gene. CDR3 size: 12 residues. V was pared by 3 bases and J by 5 bases, with 5 bases between. CDR3 nucleotide sequence: TGTGCCAGCAGTTTTTCGGACAATGAGCAGTTCTTC. Translated: CASSFSDNEQFF.

This sequence joins TRBV2 and TRBJ1-1; 7 bases fit TRBD1. Germline lookup yields CDR1 SNHLY and CDR2 FYNNEI. This CDR3 is built from 16 residues. J gave up 5 bases and V 8 bases, and 17 bases lay outside the gene matches. CDR3 bases: TGTGCCAGCGGTCAGGTGGGAGACAGGGCCGGGACTGAAGCTTTCTTT. It codes for CASGQVGDRAGTEAFF.

This sequence joins TRBV10-3 and TRBJ1-1; D possibly corresponds to TRBD1 (5 bases). Germline CDR1 and CDR2: ENHRY and SYGVKD. The CDR3 length is 15 residues. Trimming removed 3 bases at V and 4 bases at J, with 15 bases between. The CDR3 sequence: CAISDIRQGVTEAFF. As DNA, the CDR3 is TGTGCCATCAGTGATATAAGGCAGGGTGTCACTGAAGCTTTCTTT.

This chain joins TRBV11-3 and TRBJ1-1, with D perhaps matching TRBD1 (5 bases). Between the trimmed V and J ends, which lost 5 bases and 3 bases, there was a span of 25 bases. From germline, CDR1 is SGHNT and CDR2 YENEEA. The CDR3 runs 18 residues. CDR3 DNA: TGTGCCAGCAGCCTTAGTGGCCCTAAGTGGAGGGGCGACACTGAAGCTTTCTTT. Protein sequence: CASSLSGPKWRGDTEAFF.